A single sample gave rise to the 22 T cell receptor beta chains below, sequenced in a study of blood T cell repertoires in COVID-19. The data were produced by immunoSEQ multiplex PCR, yet TCRdb's version contains in-frame clones alone and is incomplete. The data contain 250,000 to 300,000 clones, 70% to 75% of them singletons. Specimen: peripheral blood. These receptor sequences come from a woman older than 75 with acute or convalescent COVID-19.

This chain links TRBV25-1 with TRBJ1-6, with 7 bases aligning to TRBD1. Trimming at V came to 6 bases and at J to 6 bases, leaving 5 bases not matched to a gene. Per the germline V gene, CDR1 is MGHDK and CDR2 is SYGVNS. This CDR3 comprises 14 residues. The chain's CDR3 is CASRMTGFNSPLHF. CDR3 bases: TGTGCCAGCAGGATGACAGGGTTTAATTCACCCCTCCACTTT.

This clone was detected only a few times. V and J are TRBV9 and TRBJ2-5, with D maybe TRBD1 (6 bases). The CDR3 totals 16 residues. Trimming cost V 0 bases and J 2 bases, with 14 bases left between them. The germline V gene has CDR1 SGDLS and CDR2 YYNGEE. This CDR3 is CASSVVGQFGQETQYF. The CDR3 nucleotides are TGTGCCAGCAGCGTAGTCGGACAGTTTGGGCAAGAGACCCAGTACTTC.

The chain has TRBV19 and TRBJ1-1; 11 bases map to TRBD1. The trim removed 3 bases at V and 4 bases at J, leaving 7 bases unmatched. The CDR3 covers 16 residues. Per the germline V gene, CDR1 is LNHDA and CDR2 is SQIVND (reference sequence). The CDR3, as DNA: TGTGCCAGTAGTATTCGGACAGGGGGCCGAAGCACTGAAGCTTTCTTT. It yields the protein CASSIRTGGRSTEAFF.

This clone has only one observation. CDR3 sequence reads: CASSLSRGDTEAFF. CDR3 nucleotide sequence: TGCGCCAGCAGCCTCAGCCGGGGGGACACTGAAGCTTTCTTT. This sequence joins TRBV4-3 and TRBJ1-1; D might be TRBD1 (5 bases). Germline assignment: CDR1 LGHNA and CDR2 YSLEER. CDR3 length equals 14 residues. V was pared by 4 bases and J by 3 bases, with 12 bases between.

With respect to this clone: Other DNA sequences in this sample translate to the same CDR3. V gene TRBV6-1 combines with J gene TRBJ1-5; no reliable D call. Trimming removed 3 bases at V and 0 bases at J, with 6 bases between. The CDR3 totals 14 residues. Germline values: CDR1 MNHNS, CDR2 SASEGT. The CDR3 sequence is CASSDGYSNQPQHF. CDR3 nucleotide sequence: TGTGCCAGCAGTGACGGTTATAGCAATCAGCCCCAGCATTTT.

The chain has TRBV2 and TRBJ2-3; 11 bases match TRBD2. The CDR3 sequence is 15 residues long. V shed 7 bases and J 1 base; nucleotides not matched to a gene: 4. Germline values: CDR1 SNHLY, CDR2 FYNNEI. The CDR3 is CASNLLAGGTDTQYF. DNA for the CDR3: TGTGCCAGCAACCTACTAGCGGGGGGCACAGATACGCAGTATTTT.

The V gene is TRBV5-4, the J gene TRBJ1-5, with 7 positions matching TRBD1. The CDR3 spans 15 residues. Germline V gene lookup returns CDR1 SGHNT and CDR2 YYREEE (reference sequence). V shed 0 bases, J shed 5 bases, and the junction held 5 bases outside the gene matches. This CDR3 is CASSLAGGFDQPQHF. The CDR3 DNA sequence: TGTGCCAGCAGCTTGGCAGGGGGTTTCGATCAGCCCCAGCATTTT.

The V gene is TRBV6-2 or TRBV6-3, the J gene TRBJ2-3; 12 positions match TRBD2. The V gene's germline CDR1 is MNHEY and CDR2 SVGEGT. Losses at the gene ends were 4 bases for V and 5 bases for J; bases not matched to a gene: 10. The CDR3 spans 17 residues. CDR3 amino acids: CASSSPGLAGGLDTQYF. The CDR3 DNA reads TGTGCCAGCAGTTCTCCGGGACTAGCGGGTGGGCTAGATACGCAGTATTTT.

This clone turned up a few times. The chain employs TRBV6-5 and TRBJ1-1, with a tentative D call TRBD1 (5 bases). The CDR3 totals 14 residues. Trimming removed 7 bases from V and 4 bases from J, with 16 bases in between. Per the germline V gene, CDR1 is MNHEY and CDR2 is SVGAGI. In DNA, the CDR3 is TGTGCCAGCACCAAACCGGGGGGGAGCACTGAAGCTTTCTTT. It specifies CASTKPGGSTEAFF.

This clone has only a few counts. This sequence joins TRBV2 and TRBJ1-1; D ambiguous. The V end was cut by 5 bases, the J end by 5 bases, with 12 bases between. The CDR3 is made up of 13 amino acids. Per germline, CDR1 SNHLY and CDR2 FYNNEI. The CDR3 DNA is TGTGCCAGCAGTAATATAGGGAGGACTGAAGCTTTCTTT. It translates to CASSNIGRTEAFF.

V gene TRBV5-1 combines with J gene TRBJ1-1; D is uncertain. The V end lost 0 bases, the J end lost 7 bases, and 16 bases lay between the germline ends. Germline loops: CDR1 SGHRS, CDR2 YFSETQ. The CDR3 totals 15 residues. Written as DNA, the CDR3 is TGCGCCAGCAGCTTGGCCCTCGTTTCTATCGTTGAAGCTTTCTTT. Encoded protein: CASSLALVSIVEAFF.

The count of this clone is one. This chain links TRBV3-1 (or the pseudogene TRBV3-2) with TRBJ1-2, with 12 nucleotides matching TRBD1. Germline V gene sequence: CDR1 LGHDT, CDR2 YNNKEL (reference sequence). The CDR3 covers 18 residues. V trimming: 2 bases; J trimming: 7 bases; junction bases outside the gene matches: 14. This chain's CDR3 is CASSQWGTGGSKMGGYTF. As DNA, the CDR3 is TGTGCCAGCAGCCAATGGGGGACAGGGGGCAGTAAGATGGGTGGCTACACCTTC.

The chain links TRBV7-9 to TRBJ1-1, with 9 bases fitting TRBD1. J was trimmed by 5 bases and V by 1 base; bases with no gene match: 2. This CDR3 has 14 residues. The germline V gene has CDR1 SEHNR and CDR2 FQNEAQ (reference sequence). CDR3 sequence reads: CASSLGTGDTEAFF. CDR3 DNA: TGTGCCAGCAGCTTAGGGACAGGGGATACTGAAGCTTTCTTT.

The V and J genes are TRBV30 and TRBJ2-3; D is perhaps TRBD2 (5 bases). The ends were cut back, 1 base at V and 4 bases at J, with 18 bases in the middle. CDR3 length equals 16 residues. Germline V lookup: CDR1 GTSNPN, CDR2 SVGIG (reference sequence). The CDR3 here is CAWSAQRALGADTQYF. In DNA, the CDR3 is TGTGCCTGGAGTGCTCAGAGGGCCCTCGGGGCAGATACGCAGTATTTT.

This clone was detected a few times. The chain carries TRBV5-1 and TRBJ1-1; 8 positions match TRBD1. The CDR3 consists of 16 residues. Trimming removed 0 bases from V and 7 bases from J; junction bases left unmatched: 11. Germline V gives CDR1 SGHRS, CDR2 YFSETQ. The DNA for the CDR3 is TGCGCCAGCAGCTTGGGCGGCGGACAGGGCCTCGGTGAAGCTTTCTTT. Amino acid sequence: CASSLGGGQGLGEAFF.

J is TRBJ2-4 and V is TRBV19; possible D gene TRBD2, 5 bases. Trimming shortened V by 3 bases and J by 0 bases, and 15 bases separated the two germline ends. The CDR3 consists of 17 residues. CDR1 is LNHDA, CDR2 SQIVND, per germline (reference sequence). The CDR3 nucleotides are TGTGCCAGTAGTATTCCGGCGGGTACGCTAGCCAAAAACATTCAGTACTTC. This translates into CASSIPAGTLAKNIQYF.

This clone appeared a single time. This chain connects TRBV6-4 to TRBJ2-1; 7 bases are shared with TRBD1. After removal of 4 bases from V and 6 bases from J, the junction contained 3 bases not matched to a gene. Germline loops: CDR1 MRHNA, CDR2 SNTAGT. This CDR3 has 13 amino acids. Here the CDR3 DNA reads TGTGCCAGCAGTGGACAGGGCCGCAATGAGCAGTTCTTC. It codes for CASSGQGRNEQFF.

CDR3 nucleotides: TGTGCCAGCAGTGGGGGACAGGGGCTTAATGAAAAACTGTTTTTT. Its translation is CASSGGQGLNEKLFF. The rearrangement joins TRBV9 to TRBJ1-4; 10 bases agree with TRBD1. Trimming cost V 5 bases and J 4 bases; bases outside gene matches: 5. The CDR3 is 15 residues long. Germline V gene data show CDR1 as SGDLS and CDR2 as YYNGEE.

The chain employs TRBV6-2 or TRBV6-3 and TRBJ1-1; perhaps TRBD1 as D (6 bases). Trimming shortened V by 2 bases and J by 6 bases, and 7 bases separated the two germline ends. This CDR3 spans 12 amino acids. The germline V gene encodes CDR1 MNHEY and CDR2 SVGEGT. The CDR3 protein is CASSYAGAEAFF. CDR3 in DNA: TGTGCCAGCAGTTACGCAGGGGCTGAAGCTTTCTTT.

V and J are TRBV7-2 and TRBJ2-7, with TRBD1 matching 8 bases. V gave up 5 bases and J gave up 3 bases; unmatched junction bases: 6. The CDR3 has 14 amino acids. CDR1 is SGHTA and CDR2 is FQGNSA in the germline V gene. The CDR3 sequence: CASSKDRGYYEQYF. In DNA form, the CDR3 reads TGTGCCAGCAGCAAAGACAGGGGATACTACGAGCAGTACTTC.

The chain couples TRBV3-1 (or the pseudogene TRBV3-2) to TRBJ2-3; no clear D. CDR1 and CDR2 (germline): LGHDT, YNNKEL (reference sequence). Trimming pared 3 bases from V and 0 bases from J, leaving 10 bases between. The CDR3 extends over 15 amino acids. The chain's CDR3 is CASSHRHHSTDTQYF. The CDR3 coding sequence is TGTGCCAGCAGCCATCGACACCATAGCACAGATACGCAGTATTTT.

The chain employs TRBV2 and TRBJ2-4; D might be TRBD1 (6 bases). The V gene's germline CDR1 is SNHLY and CDR2 FYNNEI. This CDR3 has 13 residues. V was pared by 5 bases and J by 4 bases, with 9 bases between. The CDR3 is CASSPQGKNIQYF. For the CDR3, the DNA is TGTGCCAGCAGTCCTCAGGGGAAAAACATTCAGTACTTC.